This T cell receptor beta chain appears in the sequencing data of a study of T cell responses to AZD1222 COVID-19 vaccine. A word on this clone: Its matching antigen is unknown.

Measured with immunoSEQ multiplex PCR; TCRdb has only the in-frame clones, and not every one. Of approximately 120,000 clones in the sample, 75% to 90% are singletons; the top ten hold approximately 4.7%. Study-level points and caveats: Along spike, vaccine-associated CD4 TCRs were found throughout, with dominance at 160-218 and 743-854. Donors were largely white British and mainly female; clonal diversity was possibly underestimated. In all cases, repertoires were sampled only after the peak T cell response.

The V and J ends lost 2 bases and 9 bases respectively, with 28 bases between them. Germline values: CDR1 LGHDT, CDR2 YNNKEL (reference sequence). The CDR3 is 19 amino acids. The source material was peripheral blood, sampled on day 0 of AZD1222 vaccination. V usage is TRBV3-1 (or the pseudogene TRBV3-2) and J usage is TRBJ2-2, with unresolved D. This TCR derives from an adult in good health. The CDR3 region has the DNA TGTGCCAGCAGCCAAAGACTTAAGATGGAGAACACCGGTTTCCGGGAGCTGTTTTTT. Translated: CASSQRLKMENTGFRELFF.